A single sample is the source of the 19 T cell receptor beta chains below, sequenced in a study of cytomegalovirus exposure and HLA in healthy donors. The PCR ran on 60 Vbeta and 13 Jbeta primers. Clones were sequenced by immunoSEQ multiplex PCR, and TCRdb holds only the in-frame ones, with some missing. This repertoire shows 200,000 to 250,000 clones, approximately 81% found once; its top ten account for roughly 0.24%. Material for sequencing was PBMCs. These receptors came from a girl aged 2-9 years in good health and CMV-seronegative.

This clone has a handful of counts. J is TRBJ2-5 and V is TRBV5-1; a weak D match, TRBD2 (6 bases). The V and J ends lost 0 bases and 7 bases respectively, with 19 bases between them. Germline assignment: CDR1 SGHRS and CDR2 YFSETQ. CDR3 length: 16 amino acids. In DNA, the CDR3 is TGCGCCAGCAGCTTGGTTCCGGGAGCGGGCCCAGTGACCCAGTACTTC. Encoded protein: CASSLVPGAGPVTQYF.

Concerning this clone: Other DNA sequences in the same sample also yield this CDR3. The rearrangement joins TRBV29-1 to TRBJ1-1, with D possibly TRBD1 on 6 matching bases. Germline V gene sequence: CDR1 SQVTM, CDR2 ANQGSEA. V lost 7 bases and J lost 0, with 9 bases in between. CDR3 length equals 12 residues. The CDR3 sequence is CSGGQMNTEAFF. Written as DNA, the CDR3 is TGCAGCGGTGGACAGATGAACACTGAAGCTTTCTTT.

The DNA of the CDR3 is TGTGCCAGCAGTTTAGCCGGGACTAGCGGGGGGTTCCTCAACACCGGGGAGCTGTTTTTT. It encodes CASSLAGTSGGFLNTGELFF. This chain links TRBV27 with TRBJ2-2; 15 bases align to TRBD2. CDR1 is MNHEY and CDR2 is SMNVEV in the germline V gene (reference sequence). The CDR3 loop spans 20 amino acids. V gave up 2 bases and J gave up 2 bases; unmatched junction bases: 9.

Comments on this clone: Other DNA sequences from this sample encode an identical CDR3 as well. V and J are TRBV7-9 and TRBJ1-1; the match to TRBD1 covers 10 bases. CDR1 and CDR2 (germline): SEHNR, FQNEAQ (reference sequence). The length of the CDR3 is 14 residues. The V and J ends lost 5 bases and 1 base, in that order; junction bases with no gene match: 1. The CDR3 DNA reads TGTGCCAGCAGCCGGGACAGGGGGAACACTGAAGCTTTCTTT. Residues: CASSRDRGNTEAFF.

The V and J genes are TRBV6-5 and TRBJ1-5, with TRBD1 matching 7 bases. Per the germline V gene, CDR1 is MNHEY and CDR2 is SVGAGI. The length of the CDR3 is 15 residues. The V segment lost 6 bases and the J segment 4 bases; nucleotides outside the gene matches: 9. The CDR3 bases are TGTGCCAGCAGACCCGACAGGGAGGAAAATCAGCCCCAGCATTTT. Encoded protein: CASRPDREENQPQHF.

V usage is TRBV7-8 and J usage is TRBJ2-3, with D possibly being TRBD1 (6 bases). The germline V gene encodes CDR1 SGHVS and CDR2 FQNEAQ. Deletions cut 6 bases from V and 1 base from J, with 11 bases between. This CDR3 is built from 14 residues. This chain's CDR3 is CASREAGGTDTQYF. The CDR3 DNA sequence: TGTGCCAGCAGAGAGGCAGGGGGCACAGATACGCAGTATTTT.

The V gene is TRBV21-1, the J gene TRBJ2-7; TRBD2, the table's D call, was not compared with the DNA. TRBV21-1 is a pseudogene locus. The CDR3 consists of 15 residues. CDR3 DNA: TGTGCCAGCAGCGAGAGCGGGAGGCCCTCCTACGAGCAGTACTTC. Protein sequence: CASSESGRPSYEQYF.

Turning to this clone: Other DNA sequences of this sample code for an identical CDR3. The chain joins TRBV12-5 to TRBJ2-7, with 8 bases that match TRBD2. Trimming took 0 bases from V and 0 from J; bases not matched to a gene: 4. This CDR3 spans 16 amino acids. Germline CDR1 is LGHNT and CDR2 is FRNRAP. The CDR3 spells CASGLVLAASSYEQYF. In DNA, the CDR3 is TGTGCTAGTGGTTTGGTACTAGCGGCAAGCTCCTACGAGCAGTACTTC. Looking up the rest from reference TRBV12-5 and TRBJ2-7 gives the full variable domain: DARVTQTPRHKVTEMGQEVTMRCQPILGHNTVFWYRQTMMQGLELLAYFRNRAPLDDSGMPKDRFSAEMPDATLATLKIQPSEPRDSAVYFCASGLVLAASSYEQYFGPGTRLTVT.

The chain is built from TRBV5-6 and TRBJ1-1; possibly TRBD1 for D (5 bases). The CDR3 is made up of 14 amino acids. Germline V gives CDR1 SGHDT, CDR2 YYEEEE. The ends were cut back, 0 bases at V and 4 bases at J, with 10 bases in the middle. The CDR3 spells CASSLVGQITEAFF. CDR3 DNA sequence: TGTGCCAGCAGCTTGGTAGGACAAATCACTGAAGCTTTCTTT.

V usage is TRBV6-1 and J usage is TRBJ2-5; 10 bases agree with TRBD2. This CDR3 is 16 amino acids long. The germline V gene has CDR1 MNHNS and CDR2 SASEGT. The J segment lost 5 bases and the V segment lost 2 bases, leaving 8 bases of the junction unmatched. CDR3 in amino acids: CASSESSGRAVETQYF. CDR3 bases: TGTGCCAGCAGTGAATCAAGCGGGAGGGCCGTGGAGACCCAGTACTTC.

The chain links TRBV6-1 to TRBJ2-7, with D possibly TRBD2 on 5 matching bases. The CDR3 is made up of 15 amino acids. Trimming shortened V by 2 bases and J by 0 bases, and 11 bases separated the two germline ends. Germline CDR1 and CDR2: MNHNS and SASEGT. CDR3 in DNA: TGTGCCAGCAGTGAATCCCGGGGAAGCTCCTACGAGCAGTACTTC. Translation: CASSESRGSSYEQYF.

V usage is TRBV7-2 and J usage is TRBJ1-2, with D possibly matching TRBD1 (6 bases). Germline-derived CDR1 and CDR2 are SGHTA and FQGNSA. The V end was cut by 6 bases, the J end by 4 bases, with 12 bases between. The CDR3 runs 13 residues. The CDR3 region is CASRPGQSYGYTF. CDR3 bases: TGTGCCAGCAGACCCGGACAGAGCTATGGCTACACCTTC.

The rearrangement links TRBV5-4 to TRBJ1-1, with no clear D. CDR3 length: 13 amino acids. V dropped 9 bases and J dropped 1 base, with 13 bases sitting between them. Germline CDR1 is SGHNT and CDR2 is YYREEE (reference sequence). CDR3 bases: TGTGCCAACTCCGCTGCAACGAACACTGAAGCTTTCTTT. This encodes CANSAATNTEAFF.

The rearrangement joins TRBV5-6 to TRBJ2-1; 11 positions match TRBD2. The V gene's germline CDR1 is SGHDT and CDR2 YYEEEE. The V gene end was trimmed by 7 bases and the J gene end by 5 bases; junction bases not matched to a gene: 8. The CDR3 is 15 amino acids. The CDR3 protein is CASHRGLAVNNEQFF. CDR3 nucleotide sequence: TGTGCCAGCCACCGGGGACTAGCGGTGAACAATGAGCAGTTCTTC.

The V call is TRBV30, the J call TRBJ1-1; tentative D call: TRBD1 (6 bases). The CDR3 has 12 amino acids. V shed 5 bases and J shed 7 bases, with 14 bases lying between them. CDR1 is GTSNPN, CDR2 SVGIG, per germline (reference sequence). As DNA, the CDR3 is TGTGCCTGGGCTCAGGGAGGGGGTGAAGCTTTCTTT. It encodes CAWAQGGGEAFF.

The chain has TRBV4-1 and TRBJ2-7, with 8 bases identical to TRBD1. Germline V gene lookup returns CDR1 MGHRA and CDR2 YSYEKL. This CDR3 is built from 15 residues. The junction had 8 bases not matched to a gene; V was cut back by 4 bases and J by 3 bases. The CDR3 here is CASSLAGTGYYEQYF. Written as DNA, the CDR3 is TGCGCCAGCAGCCTAGCCGGGACAGGTTACTACGAGCAGTACTTC.

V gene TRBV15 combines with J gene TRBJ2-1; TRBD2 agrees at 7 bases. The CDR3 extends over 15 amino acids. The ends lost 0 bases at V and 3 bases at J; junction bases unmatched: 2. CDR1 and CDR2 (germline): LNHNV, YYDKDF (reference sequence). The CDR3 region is CATSREGGDYNEQFF. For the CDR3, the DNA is TGTGCCACCAGCAGAGAGGGGGGGGACTACAATGAGCAGTTCTTC.

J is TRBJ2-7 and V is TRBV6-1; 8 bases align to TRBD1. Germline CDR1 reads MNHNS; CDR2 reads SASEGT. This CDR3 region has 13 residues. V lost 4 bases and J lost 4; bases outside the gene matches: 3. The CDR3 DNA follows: TGTGCCAGCAGTGGCCGGGACAGGTACGAGCAGTACTTC. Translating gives CASSGRDRYEQYF.

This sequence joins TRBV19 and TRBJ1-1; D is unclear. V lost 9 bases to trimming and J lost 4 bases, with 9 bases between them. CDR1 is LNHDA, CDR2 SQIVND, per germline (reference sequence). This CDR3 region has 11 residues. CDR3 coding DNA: TGTGCCAGCGGAGGACCCACTGAAGCTTTCTTT. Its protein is CASGGPTEAFF. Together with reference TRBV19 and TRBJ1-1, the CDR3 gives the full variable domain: DGGITQSPKYLFRKEGQNVTLSCEQNLNHDAMYWYRQDPGQGLRLIYYSQIVNDFQKGDIAEGYSVSREKKESFPLTVTSAQKNPTAFYLCASGGPTEAFFGQGTRLTVV.